This T cell receptor beta chain was sequenced for a study of cytomegalovirus exposure and HLA in healthy donors. Study-level background: Around 76% of 300 to 450 genotyped donors fell in the Caucasian-associated ancestry cluster.

Primers: 60 Vbeta forward and 13 Jbeta reverse. Clones were read by immunoSEQ multiplex PCR, and TCRdb kept only the in-frame ones, dropping some. The data contain 250,000 or so clones, 80% to 95% of them singletons. In its sample, this clone was seen once. Antigen unknown. Study-wide findings and caveats: In vitro testing confirmed a few CMV-associated chains as specific for CMV antigens.

The CDR3 is 17 amino acids. CDR1 is GTSNPN, CDR2 SVGIG, per germline (reference sequence). V gave up 3 bases and J gave up 3 bases; unmatched junction bases: 9. This clonotype was obtained from a girl aged 2-10 years in good health and CMV-seronegative. This sequence joins TRBV30 and TRBJ1-4; 11 nucleotides align to TRBD1. The source material was PBMCs. The CDR3 nucleotides read TGTGCCTGGAGGGCCGGGACAGGGGGTGTGCCTAATGAAAAACTGTTTTTT. It specifies CAWRAGTGGVPNEKLFF. The full variable domain, rest sourced from reference TRBV30 and TRBJ1-4, is SQTIHQWPATLVQPVGSPLSLECTVEGTSNPNLYWYRQAAGRGLQLLFYSVGIGQISSEVPQNLSASRPQDRQFILSSKKLLLSDSGFYLCAWRAGTGGVPNEKLFFGSGTQLSVL.